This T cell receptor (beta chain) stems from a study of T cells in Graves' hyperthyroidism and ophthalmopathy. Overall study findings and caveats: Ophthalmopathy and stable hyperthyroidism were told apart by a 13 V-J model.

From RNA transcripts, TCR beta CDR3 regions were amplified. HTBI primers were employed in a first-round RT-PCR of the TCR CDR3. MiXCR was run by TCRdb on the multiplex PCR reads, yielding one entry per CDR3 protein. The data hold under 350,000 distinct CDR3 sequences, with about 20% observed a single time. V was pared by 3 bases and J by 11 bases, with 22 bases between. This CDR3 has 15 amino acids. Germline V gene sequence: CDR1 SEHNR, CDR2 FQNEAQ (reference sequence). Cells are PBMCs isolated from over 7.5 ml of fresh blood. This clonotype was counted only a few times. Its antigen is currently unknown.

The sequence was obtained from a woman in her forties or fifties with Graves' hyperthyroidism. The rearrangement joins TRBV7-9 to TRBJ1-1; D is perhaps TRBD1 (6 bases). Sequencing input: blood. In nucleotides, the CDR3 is TGTGCCAGCAGCTTTTCGAGACAGGAGACCTTAGGGGCTTTCTTT. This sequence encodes CASSFSRQETLGAFF.